These 29 T cell receptor beta chains share one sample of origin, sequenced in a study of shared clonotypes between healthy human individuals (dated by TCRdb to about 2020). Libraries were constructed by the immunoSEQ multiplex PCR assay. TCRdb obtained this table from immuneACCESS and retained in-frame rearrangements with V and J assigned. These tables miss some clones; where compared with another copy, unresolved V genes account for less than half of the shortfall, and the remainder is unexplained. Counted in this sample were under 600,000 clones; 95% to 98% of them appeared once. The ten most abundant clones make up 0.3% of the sample. CD8 naive samples consisted of CD45RO-negative cells that were positively selected for CCR7, yielding a CD45RA+CCR7+ population without TemRA cells. Sequenced material: naive CD8+ T cells sorted from blood. The cell subset or site label, as the study defines it: CD45RA+CCR7+. These receptors were obtained from a young man in good health.

V usage is TRBV5-1 and J usage is TRBJ2-1; 8 nucleotides agree with TRBD2. This CDR3 is 14 amino acids long. In germline, CDR1 is SGHRS, CDR2 YFSETQ. V was pared by 3 bases and J by 8 bases, with 7 bases of the junction left unmatched. CDR3 region: CASSSPGLGDEQFF. CDR3 DNA sequence: TGCGCCAGCAGCTCTCCGGGACTAGGGGATGAGCAGTTCTTC.

This chain joins TRBV30 and TRBJ1-4, with TRBD1 identical over 7 bases. V was clipped by 2 bases and J by 16 bases; unmatched bases: 13. The CDR3 consists of 13 residues. Germline CDR1 is GTSNPN and CDR2 is SVGIG (reference sequence). CDR3: CAWSRPSGTDPFF. CDR3 DNA sequence: TGTGCCTGGAGTCGACCCTCCGGGACAGATCCGTTTTTT.

This chain connects TRBV5-6 to TRBJ2-7; 9 bases are shared with TRBD2. After removal of 2 bases from V and 3 bases from J, the junction contained 12 bases not matched to a gene. Germline CDR1 and CDR2: SGHDT and YYEEEE. The CDR3 runs 17 residues. The CDR3 loop reads CASSLGLTGGRVYEQYF. CDR3 coding DNA: TGTGCCAGCAGCTTAGGCCTGACGGGCGGGAGGGTCTACGAGCAGTACTTC.

The chain carries TRBV19 and TRBJ1-1; D possibly corresponds to TRBD1 (5 bases). Germline loops: CDR1 LNHDA, CDR2 SQIVND (reference sequence). V lost 7 bases and J 4 bases, leaving 10 bases between the germline ends. This CDR3 is 12 amino acids long. As DNA, the CDR3 is TGTGCCAGTAAGGCAGGGATCACTGAAGCTTTCTTT. Its protein is CASKAGITEAFF. Looking up the rest from reference TRBV19 and TRBJ1-1 gives the full variable domain: DGGITQSPKYLFRKEGQNVTLSCEQNLNHDAMYWYRQDPGQGLRLIYYSQIVNDFQKGDIAEGYSVSREKKESFPLTVTSAQKNPTAFYLCASKAGITEAFFGQGTRLTVV.

The chain uses TRBV7-9 and TRBJ2-1; 7 nucleotides line up with TRBD1. The germline CDR1 and CDR2 sequences are SEHNR and FQNEAQ (reference sequence). J gave up 0 bases and V 5 bases, and 4 bases lay outside the gene matches. The length of the CDR3 is 15 residues. The CDR3 region has the DNA TGTGCCAGCAGCCCTCGGGACAGCTCCTACAATGAGCAGTTCTTC. Translation gives CASSPRDSSYNEQFF.

This clone was seen once. V usage is TRBV7-9 and J usage is TRBJ1-2, with no clear D. Germline CDR1 and CDR2: SEHNR and FQNEAQ (reference sequence). V lost 5 bases, J lost 6 bases, and 10 bases lay in between. This CDR3 has 12 residues. CDR3 region: CASSDLEDGYTF. DNA of the CDR3: TGTGCCAGCAGCGACCTGGAGGATGGCTACACCTTC. Looking up the rest from reference TRBV7-9 and TRBJ1-2 gives the full variable domain: DTGVSQNPRHKITKRGQNVTFRCDPISEHNRLYWYRQTLGQGPEFLTYFQNEAQLEKSRLLSDRFSAERPKGSFSTLEIQRTEQGDSAMYLCASSDLEDGYTFGSGTRLTVV.

The rearrangement uses TRBV28 and TRBJ2-4, with D perhaps TRBD1 (5 bases). This CDR3 is 14 amino acids long. The germline V gene has CDR1 MDHEN and CDR2 SYDVKM. The germline V and J ends were trimmed by 6 bases and 2 bases, with 11 bases remaining between them. This CDR3 reads CASSSGFPKNIQYF. DNA of the CDR3: TGTGCCAGCAGCTCAGGGTTTCCCAAAAACATTCAGTACTTC.

As to this clone: The sample has other DNA sequences that encode this CDR3 too. The V gene is TRBV7-9, the J gene TRBJ2-7, with D unclear. Germline V gene data show CDR1 as SEHNR and CDR2 as FQNEAQ (reference sequence). V shed 5 bases and J shed 1 base, with 6 bases lying between them. The CDR3 totals 12 residues. The CDR3: CASSPGSYEQYF. DNA for the CDR3: TGTGCCAGCAGCCCAGGATCCTACGAGCAGTACTTC.

On this clone: The same CDR3 can be traced to other DNA sequences in this sample. V is TRBV7-9 and J is TRBJ2-3; D gene ambiguous. Trimming pared 0 bases from V and 4 bases from J, leaving 2 bases between. Germline CDR1 SEHNR, CDR2 FQNEAQ (reference sequence). The CDR3 has 12 residues. The CDR3 nucleotides are TGTGCCAGCAGCTTAGCTGCAGATACGCAGTATTTT. This gives the protein CASSLAADTQYF.

DNA of the CDR3: TGTGCCAGTAGTTCCCGGGGGGGAGGTCAGCCCCAGCATTTT. Translating it yields CASSSRGGGQPQHF. The rearrangement uses TRBV19 and TRBJ1-5, with a tentative D call TRBD1 (5 bases). Trimming pared 5 bases from V and 6 bases from J, leaving 14 bases between. CDR3 length equals 14 residues. Germline V gives CDR1 LNHDA, CDR2 SQIVND (reference sequence).

The rearrangement links TRBV27 to TRBJ2-6; D is perhaps TRBD1 or TRBD2 (5 bases each). The length of the CDR3 is 15 residues. Germline assignment: CDR1 MNHEY and CDR2 SMNVEV (reference sequence). V gave up 5 bases and J gave up 4 bases, with 12 bases separating them. This CDR3 reads CASSPGGPGANVLTF. In nucleotides, the CDR3 is TGTGCCAGCAGTCCTGGGGGTCCAGGGGCCAACGTCCTGACTTTC.

The J gene is TRBJ2-7, the V gene TRBV5-1; TRBD1 matches at 11 bases. The CDR3 has 16 residues. J lost 4 bases, V lost 3 bases, and 9 bases had no gene match. The germline CDR1 and CDR2 sequences are SGHRS and YFSETQ. CDR3: CASSSDLWDRGYEQYF. For the CDR3, the DNA is TGCGCCAGCAGCTCGGATCTATGGGACAGGGGGTACGAGCAGTACTTC.

About this clone: Different DNA sequences within this sample yield the same CDR3. The chain links TRBV7-9 to TRBJ2-7; maybe TRBD2 (6 bases). CDR1 and CDR2 (germline): SEHNR, FQNEAQ (reference sequence). The CDR3 length is 13 residues. Trimming stripped 5 bases from V and 4 bases from J, with 12 bases between. The CDR3, as DNA: TGTGCCAGCAGCCAGACCGGGACTTACGAGCAGTACTTC. Translating it yields CASSQTGTYEQYF. The whole variable domain, remainder taken from reference TRBV7-9 and TRBJ2-7, is DTGVSQNPRHKITKRGQNVTFRCDPISEHNRLYWYRQTLGQGPEFLTYFQNEAQLEKSRLLSDRFSAERPKGSFSTLEIQRTEQGDSAMYLCASSQTGTYEQYFGPGTRLTVT.

This chain connects TRBV2 to TRBJ2-1, with 7 bases identical to TRBD2. Germline V gives CDR1 SNHLY, CDR2 FYNNEI. This CDR3 is built from 17 residues. With V trimmed by 3 bases and J by 6 bases, 14 bases remained unmatched. CDR3 nucleotide sequence: TGTGCCAGCAGTGATTTATACGGCGGGAGTTATGGCAATGAGCAGTTCTTC. It specifies CASSDLYGGSYGNEQFF.

The chain combines TRBV4-1 with TRBJ2-7, with unresolved D. The CDR3 spans 15 residues. V lost 0 bases to trimming and J lost 0 bases, with 9 bases between them. Germline lookup yields CDR1 MGHRA and CDR2 YSYEKL. The CDR3 bases are TGCGCCAGCAGCCAAGATGAGACGGGCTCCTACGAGCAGTACTTC. Its protein is CASSQDETGSYEQYF.

This clone was seen once. V is TRBV11-2 and J is TRBJ2-1, with D hard to call. Germline V gene data show CDR1 as SGHAT and CDR2 as FQNNGV. The germline V and J ends were trimmed by 4 bases and 0 bases, with 13 bases remaining between them. CDR3 length: 16 residues. CDR3 sequence: CASSYPTASSYNEQFF. The CDR3 DNA reads as TGTGCCAGCAGCTATCCGACCGCGAGCTCCTACAATGAGCAGTTCTTC.

This chain joins TRBV7-9 and TRBJ2-1; 7 bases fit TRBD1. CDR3 size: 15 residues. The V gene end was trimmed by 5 bases and the J gene end by 2 bases; junction bases not matched to a gene: 6. Germline CDR1 SEHNR, CDR2 FQNEAQ (reference sequence). In DNA form, the CDR3 reads TGTGCCAGCAGCGATACAGGGGTTCCCTACAATGAGCAGTTCTTC. It specifies CASSDTGVPYNEQFF.

The chain employs TRBV5-4 and TRBJ2-6; possible D gene TRBD2, 6 bases. Germline assignment: CDR1 SGHNT and CDR2 YYREEE (reference sequence). The V and J ends lost 4 bases and 0 bases respectively, with 11 bases between them. The CDR3 spans 16 residues. The CDR3 sequence is CASSPGLLSGANVLTF. The DNA of the CDR3 is TGTGCCAGCAGCCCGGGACTCCTCTCTGGGGCCAACGTCCTGACTTTC.

This rearrangement joins TRBV9 to TRBJ2-2, with D maybe TRBD2 (6 bases). The CDR3 sequence is 12 residues long. Germline loops: CDR1 SGDLS, CDR2 YYNGEE. V dropped 8 bases and J dropped 6 bases, with 11 bases sitting between them. The CDR3 here is CASQPGAGELFF. CDR3 bases: TGTGCCAGTCAGCCGGGGGCCGGGGAGCTGTTTTTT. Based on the CDR3 plus reference TRBV9 and TRBJ2-2, the full variable domain is DSGVTQTPKHLITATGQRVTLRCSPRSGDLSVYWYQQSLDQGLQFLIQYYNGEERAKGNILERFSAQQFPDLHSELNLSSLELGDSALYFCASQPGAGELFFGEGSRLTVL.

The sample holds one count of this clone. The chain recombines TRBV7-9 with TRBJ2-1; 13 nucleotides match TRBD2. From germline, CDR1 is SEHNR and CDR2 FQNEAQ (reference sequence). Losses at the gene ends were 8 bases for V and 7 bases for J; bases not matched to a gene: 5. The CDR3 runs to 14 residues. CDR3 protein: CASGLAGVGNEQFF. In DNA form, the CDR3 reads TGTGCCAGCGGACTAGCGGGAGTAGGTAATGAGCAGTTCTTC.

This sequence joins TRBV19 and TRBJ2-1; 7 bases agree with TRBD2. Per the germline V gene, CDR1 is LNHDA and CDR2 is SQIVND (reference sequence). The V and J ends lost 3 bases and 4 bases, in that order; junction bases with no gene match: 6. The CDR3 length is 15 residues. The CDR3 protein is CASSMRERVYNEQFF. Here the CDR3 DNA reads TGTGCCAGTAGTATGCGGGAGCGAGTGTACAATGAGCAGTTCTTC.

Notes on this clone: This sample includes further DNA sequences coding for the same CDR3. The genes are TRBV5-6 and TRBJ2-7; unclear D gene. CDR1 is SGHDT, CDR2 YYEEEE, per germline. This CDR3 spans 11 amino acids. V shed 2 bases and J shed 5 bases, with 5 bases lying between them. The chain's CDR3 is CASSFSNEQYF. The CDR3 nucleotides read TGTGCCAGCAGCTTCTCAAACGAGCAGTACTTC.

V is TRBV29-1 and J is TRBJ1-2; D might be TRBD1 (5 bases). The CDR3 spans 13 residues. V was pared by 6 bases and J by 5 bases, with 16 bases between. The germline gives CDR1 SQVTM, CDR2 ANQGSEA. CDR3 nucleotides: TGCAGCGTCCCGGGCAGGGACGGATATGGCTACACCTTC. This sequence encodes CSVPGRDGYGYTF.

The J gene is TRBJ2-6, the V gene TRBV7-3, with D possibly called TRBD1 or TRBD2 (5 bases each). Trimming took off 1 base at V and 4 bases at J, with 11 bases between the two ends. This CDR3 is built from 16 residues. Germline V gene sequence: CDR1 SGHTA, CDR2 FQGTGA. CDR3 in amino acids: CASSLKLGTGANVLTF. CDR3 in DNA: TGTGCCAGCAGCTTAAAATTAGGGACCGGGGCCAACGTCCTGACTTTC.

This chain joins TRBV19 and TRBJ1-5; the D gene is possibly TRBD1 (6 bases). Between the trimmed V and J ends, which lost 2 bases and 2 bases, there was a span of 19 bases. The germline V gene has CDR1 LNHDA and CDR2 SQIVND (reference sequence). The CDR3 totals 18 residues. DNA of the CDR3: TGTGCCAGTAGTATACCCCTAATGAGACAGGACGGCAATCAGCCCCAGCATTTT. Its translation is CASSIPLMRQDGNQPQHF.

The gene calls are TRBV5-5 and TRBJ2-2; 11 positions match TRBD2. Trimming took 1 base from V and 4 from J; bases not matched to a gene: 9. CDR3 size: 18 residues. Germline CDR1 reads SGHKS; CDR2 reads YYEKEE (reference sequence). Written as DNA, the CDR3 is TGTGCCAGCAGCTTGACCCTATCTAGCGGGAGGCGCACCGGGGAGCTGTTTTTT. This sequence encodes CASSLTLSSGRRTGELFF.

The chain joins TRBV6-1 to TRBJ2-1; D is possibly TRBD2 (5 bases). This CDR3 region has 12 residues. In germline, CDR1 is MNHNS, CDR2 SASEGT. Trimming took off 8 bases at V and 8 bases at J, with 13 bases between the two ends. The CDR3 sequence: CASEGQADEQFF. CDR3 DNA sequence: TGTGCCAGCGAGGGTCAAGCGGATGAGCAGTTCTTC.

V usage is TRBV10-2 and J usage is TRBJ1-1, with TRBD1 identical over 7 bases. CDR3 length: 14 residues. With 6 bases clipped from V and 5 bases from J, the junction kept 9 bases outside the gene matches. Looked up from germline, CDR1 is WSHSY and CDR2 is SAAADI. CDR3 in DNA: TGCGCCAGCAGAGTTACAGGGGTCGGAACTGAAGCTTTCTTT. As protein: CASRVTGVGTEAFF.

The chain combines TRBV15 with TRBJ2-7, with D perhaps matching TRBD1 (5 bases). There are 14 residues in the CDR3. V was cut by 6 bases and J by 1 base, with 13 bases left in between. CDR1 is LNHNV, CDR2 YYDKDF, per germline (reference sequence). The DNA for the CDR3 is TGTGCCACCAGTGATTGGGGCATATCCTACGAGCAGTACTTC. Protein: CATSDWGISYEQYF.